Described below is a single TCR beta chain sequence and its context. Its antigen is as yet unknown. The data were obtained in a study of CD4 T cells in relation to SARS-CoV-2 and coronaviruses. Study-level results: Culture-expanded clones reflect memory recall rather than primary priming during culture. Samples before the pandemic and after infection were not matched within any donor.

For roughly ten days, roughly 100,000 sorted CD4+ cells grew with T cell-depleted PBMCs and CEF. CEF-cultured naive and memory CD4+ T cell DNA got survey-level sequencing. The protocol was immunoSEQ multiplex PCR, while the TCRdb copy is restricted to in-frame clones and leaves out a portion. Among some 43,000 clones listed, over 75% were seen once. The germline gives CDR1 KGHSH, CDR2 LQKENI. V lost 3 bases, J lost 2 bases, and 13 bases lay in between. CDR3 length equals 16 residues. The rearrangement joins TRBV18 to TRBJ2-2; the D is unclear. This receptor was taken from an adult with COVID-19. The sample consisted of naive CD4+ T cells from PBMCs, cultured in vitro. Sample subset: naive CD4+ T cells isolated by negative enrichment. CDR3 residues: CASSPPSSGNTGELFF. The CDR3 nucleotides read TGTGCCAGCTCACCCCCGTCCTCAGGCAACACCGGGGAGCTGTTTTTT.